The entry below gives a single T cell receptor beta chain sequence along with its context. Produced via immunoSEQ multiplex PCR; TCRdb's table is partial and in-frame only. The sample lists tens of thousands of clones; around 84% were seen once. This sample is drawn from a study of blood T cell repertoires in COVID-19. Study details: The United States, Italy and Spain were the sources of the acute and convalescent COVID-19 samples. PBMCs, B-cell-depleted T cells, or T cells provided the cDNA or gDNA that made up the material.

The V gene end was trimmed by 6 bases and the J gene end by 0 bases; junction bases not matched to a gene: 8. The CDR3 extends over 18 amino acids. Germline values: CDR1 ENHRY, CDR2 SYGVKD. The V gene is TRBV10-3, the J gene TRBJ2-6; 10 bases map to TRBD1. This TCR derives from a man aged 45-65 years with active COVID-19. The specimen was peripheral blood. The CDR3 coding sequence is TGTGCCATCAGGGACTGGGGACAGGGGAGCTCTGGGGCCAACGTCCTGACTTTC. Its translation is CAIRDWGQGSSGANVLTF.